This TCR beta chain was identified in a study of T-cell memory formation after mild COVID-19. Study-level points and caveats: The authors left the SARS-CoV-2 specificity of second-wave clones peaking on day 37 unconfirmed. Mainly CM and EM harbored the contracting CD4+ clones; mainly EMRA harbored the CD8+ ones. That cross-reactive memory joined was suggested by some responding clones appearing in pre-infection memory.

TCRdb analysed the 5' RACE reads with MiXCR anew, one entry per CDR3 protein. This table has some 410,000 distinct CDR3 sequences, less than 25% appearing once. The CDR3 sequence is 14 residues long. V shed 2 bases, J shed 9 bases, and the junction held 12 bases outside the gene matches. Germline V gives CDR1 DFQATT, CDR2 SNEGSKA (reference sequence). Regarding this clonotype: The antigen is unknown.

The V and J genes are TRBV20-1 and TRBJ2-7; TRBD1 agrees at 8 bases. This clonotype originated in an adult woman who had mild COVID-19 (a few samples of this study predate the infection). Cell type and time point are not known. Sequencing was carried out using PBMCs or a T cell subset sorted from them (not recorded which). CDR3 loop: CSARSEGQGRGQYF. CDR3 sequence (DNA): TGCAGTGCTAGATCCGAAGGACAGGGAAGGGGGCAGTACTTC.